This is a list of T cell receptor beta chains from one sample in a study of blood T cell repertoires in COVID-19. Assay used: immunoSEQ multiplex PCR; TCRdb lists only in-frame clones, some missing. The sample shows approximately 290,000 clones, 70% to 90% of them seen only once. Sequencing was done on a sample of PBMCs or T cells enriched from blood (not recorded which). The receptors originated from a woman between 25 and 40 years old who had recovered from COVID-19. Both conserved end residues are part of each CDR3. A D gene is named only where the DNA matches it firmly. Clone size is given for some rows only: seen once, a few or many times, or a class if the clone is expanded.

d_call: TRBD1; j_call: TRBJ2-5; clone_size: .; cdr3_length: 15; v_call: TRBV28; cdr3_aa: CASSLAGQGKETQYF; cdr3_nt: TGTGCCAGCAGTTTAGCGGGACAGGGGAAAGAGACCCAGTACTTC
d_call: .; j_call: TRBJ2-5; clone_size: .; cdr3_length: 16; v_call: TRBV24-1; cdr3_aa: CATSDPPGFAEETQYF; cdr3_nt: TGTGCCACCAGTGACCCACCCGGGTTTGCAGAAGAGACCCAGTACTTC
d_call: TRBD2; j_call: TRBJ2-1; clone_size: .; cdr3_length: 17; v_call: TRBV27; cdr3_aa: CASSASGGGLFYNEQFF; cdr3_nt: TGTGCCAGCAGCGCCTCCGGGGGGGGGTTGTTCTACAATGAGCAGTTCTTC
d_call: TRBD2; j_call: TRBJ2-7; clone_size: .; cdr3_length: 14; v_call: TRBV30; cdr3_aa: CAWTGTSGSYEQYF; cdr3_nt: TGTGCCTGGACCGGGACTAGCGGGTCCTACGAGCAGTACTTC
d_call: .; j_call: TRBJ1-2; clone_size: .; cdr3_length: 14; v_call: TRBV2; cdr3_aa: CASSEASAGEGYTF; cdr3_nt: TGTGCCAGCAGTGAAGCTTCGGCAGGGGAAGGCTACACCTTC
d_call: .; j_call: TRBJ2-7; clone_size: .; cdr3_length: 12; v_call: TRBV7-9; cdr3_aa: CASSLLGAEQYF; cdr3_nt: TGTGCCAGCAGCTTACTAGGGGCTGAGCAGTACTTC
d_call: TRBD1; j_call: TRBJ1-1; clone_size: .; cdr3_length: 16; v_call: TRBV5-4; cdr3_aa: CASSLEVRTGNTEAFF; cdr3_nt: TGTGCCAGCAGCTTGGAGGTGAGGACAGGGAACACTGAAGCTTTCTTT
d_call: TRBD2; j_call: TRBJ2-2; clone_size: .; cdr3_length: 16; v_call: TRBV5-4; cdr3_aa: CASSPGGSVNTGELFF; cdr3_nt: TGTGCCAGCAGCCCGGGGGGGTCGGTTAACACCGGGGAGCTGTTTTTT
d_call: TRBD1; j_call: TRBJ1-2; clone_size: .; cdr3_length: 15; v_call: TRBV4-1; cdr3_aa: CASSQGTGKGYGYTF; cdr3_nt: TGCGCCAGCAGCCAAGGGACAGGGAAAGGCTATGGCTACACCTTC
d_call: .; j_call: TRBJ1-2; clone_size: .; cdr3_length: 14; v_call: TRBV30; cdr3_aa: CAWRWRPPNYGYTF; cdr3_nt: TGTGCCTGGAGATGGAGACCCCCTAACTATGGCTACACCTTC
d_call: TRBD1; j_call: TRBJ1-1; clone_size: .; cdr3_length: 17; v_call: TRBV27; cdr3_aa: CASSTLPQGAVGTEAFF; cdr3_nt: TGTGCCAGCAGTACCTTACCACAGGGGGCGGTGGGAACTGAAGCTTTCTTT
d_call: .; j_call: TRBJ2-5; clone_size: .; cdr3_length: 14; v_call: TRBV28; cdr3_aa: CASSDPQGRETQYF; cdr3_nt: TGTGCCAGCAGTGACCCACAGGGACGGGAGACCCAGTACTTC
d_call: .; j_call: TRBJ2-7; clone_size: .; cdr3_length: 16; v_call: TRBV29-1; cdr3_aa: CSVVLRVEGLAYEQYF; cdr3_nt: TGCAGCGTTGTTCTCAGGGTGGAGGGACTCGCCTACGAGCAGTACTTC
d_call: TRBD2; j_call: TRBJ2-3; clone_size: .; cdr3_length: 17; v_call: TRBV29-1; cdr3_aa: CSGQGLAGEGSTDTQYF; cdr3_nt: TGCAGCGGACAGGGACTAGCGGGAGAAGGTAGCACAGATACGCAGTATTTT
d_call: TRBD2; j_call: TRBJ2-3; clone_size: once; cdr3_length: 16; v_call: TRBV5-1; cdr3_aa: CASRGRTAGVTDTQYF; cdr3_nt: TGCGCCAGCAGGGGCCGGACGGCGGGGGTGACAGATACGCAGTATTTT
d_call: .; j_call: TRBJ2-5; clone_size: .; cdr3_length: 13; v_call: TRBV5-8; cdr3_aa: CASSLAGLGTQYF; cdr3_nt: TGTGCCAGCAGCTTGGCAGGGTTGGGGACCCAGTACTTC
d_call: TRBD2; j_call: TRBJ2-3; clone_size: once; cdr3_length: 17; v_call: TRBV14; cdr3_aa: CASSQGVLSGGTDTQYF; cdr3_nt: TGTGCCAGCAGCCAAGGGGTCTTAAGCGGGGGCACAGATACGCAGTATTTT
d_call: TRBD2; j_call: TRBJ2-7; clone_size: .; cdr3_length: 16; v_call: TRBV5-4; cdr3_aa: CASSAGTSGRLGEQYF; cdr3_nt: TGTGCCAGCAGCGCCGGGACTAGCGGGAGACTCGGCGAGCAGTACTTC
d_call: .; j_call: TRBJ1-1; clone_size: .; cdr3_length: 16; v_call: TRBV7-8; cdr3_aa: CASSFSMMEMNTEAFF; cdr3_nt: TGTGCCAGCAGCTTCAGTATGATGGAGATGAACACTGAAGCTTTCTTT
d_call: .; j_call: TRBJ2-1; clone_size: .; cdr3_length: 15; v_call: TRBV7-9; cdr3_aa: CASSLVPETYNEQFF; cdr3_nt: TGTGCCAGCAGCTTGGTTCCGGAGACGTACAATGAGCAGTTCTTC
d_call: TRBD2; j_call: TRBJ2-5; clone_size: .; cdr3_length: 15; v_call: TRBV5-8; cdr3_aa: CASSLGGVLGETQYF; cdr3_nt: TGTGCCAGCAGTCTCGGGGGGGTACTCGGAGAGACCCAGTACTTC
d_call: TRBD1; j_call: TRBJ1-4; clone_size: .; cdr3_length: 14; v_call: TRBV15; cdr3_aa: CATSSGTANEKLFF; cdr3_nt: TGTGCCACCAGCAGCGGGACAGCTAATGAAAAACTGTTTTTT
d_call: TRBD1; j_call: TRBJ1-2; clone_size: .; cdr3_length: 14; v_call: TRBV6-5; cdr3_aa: CASSRDRDFYGYTF; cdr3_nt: TGTGCCAGCAGCCGGGACAGGGATTTCTATGGCTACACCTTC
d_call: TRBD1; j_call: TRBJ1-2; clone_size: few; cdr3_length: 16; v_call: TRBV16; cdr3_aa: CASSQLGTGIRYGYTF; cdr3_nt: TGTGCCAGCAGCCAACTTGGGACAGGGATCCGCTATGGCTACACCTTC
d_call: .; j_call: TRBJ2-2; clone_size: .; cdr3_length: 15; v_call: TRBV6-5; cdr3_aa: CASSHGQIYTGELFF; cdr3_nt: TGTGCCAGCAGCCACGGACAGATCTACACCGGGGAGCTGTTTTTT
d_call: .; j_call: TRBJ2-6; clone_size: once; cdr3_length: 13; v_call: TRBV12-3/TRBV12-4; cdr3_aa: CASSFLGANVLTF; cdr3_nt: TGTGCCAGCAGTTTCCTGGGGGCCAACGTCCTGACTTTC
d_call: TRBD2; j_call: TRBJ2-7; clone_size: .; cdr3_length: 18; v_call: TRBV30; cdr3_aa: CAWSATPPGLANPYEQYF; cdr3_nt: TGTGCCTGGAGTGCAACCCCTCCCGGACTAGCGAACCCCTACGAGCAGTACTTC
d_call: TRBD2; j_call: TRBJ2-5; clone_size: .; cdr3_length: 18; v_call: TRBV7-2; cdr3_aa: CASSWGTSGRGSRETQYF; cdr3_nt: TGTGCCAGCAGCTGGGGGACTAGCGGGAGAGGGAGTCGGGAGACCCAGTACTTC
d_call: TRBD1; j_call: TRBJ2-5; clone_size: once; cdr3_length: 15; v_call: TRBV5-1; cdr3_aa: CASSPGTGGTETQYF; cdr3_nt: TGCGCCAGCAGCCCTGGGACAGGGGGGACAGAGACCCAGTACTTC
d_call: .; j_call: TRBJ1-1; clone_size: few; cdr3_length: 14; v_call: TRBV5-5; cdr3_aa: CASSLLAVNTEAFF; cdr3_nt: TGTGCCAGCAGCTTGCTGGCGGTGAACACTGAAGCTTTCTTT
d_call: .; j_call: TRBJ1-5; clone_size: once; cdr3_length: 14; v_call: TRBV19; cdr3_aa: CASSLDRPGQPQHF; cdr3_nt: TGTGCCAGTAGTCTCGACAGGCCCGGTCAGCCCCAGCATTTT
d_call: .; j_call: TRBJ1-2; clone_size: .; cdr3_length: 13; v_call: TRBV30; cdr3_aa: CAWGRTGFYGYTF; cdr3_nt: TGTGCCTGGGGGCGGACGGGGTTTTATGGCTACACCTTC
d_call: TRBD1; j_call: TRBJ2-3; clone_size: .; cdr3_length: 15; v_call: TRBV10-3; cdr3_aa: CAILEDRAGTDTQYF; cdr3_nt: TGTGCCATCTTAGAGGACAGGGCGGGGACAGATACGCAGTATTTT
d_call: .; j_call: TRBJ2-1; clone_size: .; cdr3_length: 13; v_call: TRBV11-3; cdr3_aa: CASSLDRQNEQFF; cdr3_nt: TGTGCCAGCAGCTTAGATCGTCAGAATGAGCAGTTCTTC
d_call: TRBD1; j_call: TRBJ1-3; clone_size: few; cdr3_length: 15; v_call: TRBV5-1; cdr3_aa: CASSNSGGSGNTIYF; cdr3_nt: TGCGCCAGCAGCAATTCAGGGGGCTCTGGAAACACCATATATTTT
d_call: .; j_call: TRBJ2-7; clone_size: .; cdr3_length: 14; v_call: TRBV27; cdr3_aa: CASSLEGATYEQYF; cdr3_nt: TGTGCCAGCAGTTTAGAAGGGGCGACCTACGAGCAGTACTTC
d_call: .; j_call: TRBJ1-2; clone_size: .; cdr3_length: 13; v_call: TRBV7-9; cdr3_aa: CATTGRGNHGYTF; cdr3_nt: TGTGCCACCACCGGGAGGGGGAATCATGGCTACACCTTC
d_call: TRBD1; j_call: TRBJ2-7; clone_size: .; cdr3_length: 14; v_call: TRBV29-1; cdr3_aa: CSANLGTGGYEQYF; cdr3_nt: TGCAGCGCCAATCTCGGGACAGGGGGCTACGAGCAGTACTTC
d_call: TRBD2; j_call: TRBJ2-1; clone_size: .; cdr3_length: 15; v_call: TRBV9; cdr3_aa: CASSVRLAGYNEQFF; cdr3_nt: TGTGCCAGCAGCGTCCGACTAGCGGGGTACAATGAGCAGTTCTTC
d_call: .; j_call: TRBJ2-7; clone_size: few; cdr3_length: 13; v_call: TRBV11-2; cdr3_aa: CASARVVSYEQYF; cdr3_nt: TGTGCCAGTGCCAGGGTGGTATCCTACGAGCAGTACTTC
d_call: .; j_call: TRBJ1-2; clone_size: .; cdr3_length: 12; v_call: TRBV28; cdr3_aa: CASEETNYGYTF; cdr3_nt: TGTGCCAGCGAGGAGACCAACTATGGCTACACCTTC
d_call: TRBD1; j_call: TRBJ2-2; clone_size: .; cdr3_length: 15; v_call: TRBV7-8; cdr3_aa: CASRNRGARTGELFF; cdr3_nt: TGTGCCAGCAGAAACAGGGGCGCTCGGACCGGGGAGCTGTTTTTT
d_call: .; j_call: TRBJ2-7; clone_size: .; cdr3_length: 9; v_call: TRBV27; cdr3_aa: CASGREQYF; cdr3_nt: TGTGCCAGCGGGCGCGAGCAGTACTTC
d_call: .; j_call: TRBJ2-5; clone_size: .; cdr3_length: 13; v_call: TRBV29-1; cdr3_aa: CSTTGSWQETQYF; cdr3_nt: TGCAGCACAACAGGGAGTTGGCAAGAGACCCAGTACTTC
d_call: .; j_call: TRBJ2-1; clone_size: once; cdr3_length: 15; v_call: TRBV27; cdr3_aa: CASRSWGQAGNEQFF; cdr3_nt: TGTGCCAGCAGGTCGTGGGGCCAGGCCGGCAATGAGCAGTTCTTC
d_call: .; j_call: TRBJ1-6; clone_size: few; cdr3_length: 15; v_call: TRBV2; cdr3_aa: CASIKTSSYNSPLHF; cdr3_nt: TGTGCCAGCATAAAAACGAGCTCCTATAATTCACCCCTCCACTTT
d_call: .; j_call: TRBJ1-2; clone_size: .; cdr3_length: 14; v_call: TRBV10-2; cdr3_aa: CASSESGVNYGYTF; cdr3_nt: TGCGCCAGCAGTGAGTCCGGGGTGAACTATGGCTACACCTTC
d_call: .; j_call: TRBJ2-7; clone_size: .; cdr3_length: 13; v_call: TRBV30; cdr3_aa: CAWSVKAGREQYF; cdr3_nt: TGTGCCTGGAGTGTAAAGGCAGGGCGGGAGCAGTACTTC
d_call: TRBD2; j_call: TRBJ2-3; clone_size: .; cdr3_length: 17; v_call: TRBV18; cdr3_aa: CASSPPSSGYRTDTQYF; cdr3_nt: TGTGCCAGCTCACCACCGTCTAGCGGATACCGCACAGATACGCAGTATTTT
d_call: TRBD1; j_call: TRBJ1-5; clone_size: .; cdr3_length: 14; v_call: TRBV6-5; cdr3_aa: CASSVDRAYQPQHF; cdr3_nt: TGTGCCAGCAGCGTCGACAGGGCCTATCAGCCCCAGCATTTT
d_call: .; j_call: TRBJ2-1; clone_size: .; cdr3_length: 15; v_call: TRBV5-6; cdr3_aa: CASSLLGVGRNEQFF; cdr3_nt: TGTGCCAGCAGCTTGCTAGGGGTCGGACGGAATGAGCAGTTCTTC
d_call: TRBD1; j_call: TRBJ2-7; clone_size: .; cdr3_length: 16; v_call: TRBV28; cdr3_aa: CASSFLGTGDLGEQYF; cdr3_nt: TGTGCCAGCAGTTTCTTAGGGACAGGGGATCTAGGCGAGCAGTACTTC